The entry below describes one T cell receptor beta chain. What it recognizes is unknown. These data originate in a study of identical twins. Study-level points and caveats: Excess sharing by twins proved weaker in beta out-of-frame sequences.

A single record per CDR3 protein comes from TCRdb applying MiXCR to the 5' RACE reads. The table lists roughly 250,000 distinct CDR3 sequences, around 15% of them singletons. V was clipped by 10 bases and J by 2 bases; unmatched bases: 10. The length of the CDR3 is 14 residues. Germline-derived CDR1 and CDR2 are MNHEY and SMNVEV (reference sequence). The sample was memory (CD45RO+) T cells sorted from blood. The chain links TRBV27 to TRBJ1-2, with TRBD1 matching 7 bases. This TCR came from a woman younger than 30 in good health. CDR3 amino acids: CATRPTGANYGYTF. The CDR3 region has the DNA TGTGCCACACGCCCAACAGGGGCCAACTATGGCTACACCTTC.